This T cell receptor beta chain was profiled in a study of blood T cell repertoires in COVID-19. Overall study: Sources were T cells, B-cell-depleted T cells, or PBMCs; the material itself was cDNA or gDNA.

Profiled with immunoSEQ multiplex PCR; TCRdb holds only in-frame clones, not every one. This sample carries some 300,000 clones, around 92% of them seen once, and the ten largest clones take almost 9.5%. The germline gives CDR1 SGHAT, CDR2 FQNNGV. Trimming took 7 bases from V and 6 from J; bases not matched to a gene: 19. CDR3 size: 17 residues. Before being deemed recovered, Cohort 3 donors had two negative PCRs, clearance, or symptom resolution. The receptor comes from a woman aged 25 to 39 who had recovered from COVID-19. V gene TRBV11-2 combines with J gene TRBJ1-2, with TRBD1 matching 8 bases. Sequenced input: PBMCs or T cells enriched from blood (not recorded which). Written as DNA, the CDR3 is TGTGCCAGCACCTCTGCAAGGACAGGGAAGCAATTTGATGGCTACACCTTC. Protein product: CASTSARTGKQFDGYTF.